A selection of T cell receptor beta chains follows, all from one sample in a study of blood T cell repertoires in COVID-19. Method: immunoSEQ multiplex PCR; TCRdb's copy keeps in-frame clones and lacks some. The table lists about 440,000 clones, around 89% of them singletons. Sequencing input: peripheral blood. Every receptor here comes from a young woman with acute or convalescent COVID-19. CDR3s include the opening cysteine and the closing phenylalanine or tryptophan. Some rows have no size entry. The others give once, few or many, or a class for an expanded clone.

J	V	size	CDR3
TRBJ1-1	TRBV25-1	NA	CASSEGRAVRAFF
TRBJ2-3	TRBV30	NA	CAWSSWIAGLDTQYF
TRBJ1-2	TRBV6-5	NA	CASTQGGVTYGYTF
TRBJ2-5	TRBV20-1	NA	CSASFGFLFQGETQYF
TRBJ1-2	TRBV3-1/TRBV3-2	NA	CASSPRGLSYTF
TRBJ2-5	TRBV14	NA	CASSQGLVETQYF
TRBJ1-3	TRBV4-1	NA	CASSPPGHVSGNTIYF
TRBJ2-7	TRBV7-9	NA	CASSRQGSREQYF
TRBJ1-2	TRBV5-1	NA	CASSLAPGLMGYTF
TRBJ1-2	TRBV2	NA	CASRGQGWTNYGYTF
TRBJ2-1	TRBV7-8	NA	CASSRTSGHGNEQFF
TRBJ2-7	TRBV27	NA	CASAPLAGGSYEQYF
TRBJ1-2	TRBV29-1	NA	CSVSPSGVDGYTF
TRBJ1-1	TRBV30	once	CAWSGTVNTEAFF
TRBJ2-7	TRBV7-2	few	CASSPFKLATSGVSYEQYF
TRBJ1-3	TRBV5-1	NA	CASSLEGGRGNTIYF
TRBJ2-5	TRBV5-1	NA	CASSAPGGGQETQYF
TRBJ2-7	TRBV25-1	NA	CASSGTLSYEQYF
TRBJ1-2	TRBV29-1	NA	CSSGTSDGYTF
TRBJ2-1	TRBV24-1	NA	CATSDPDRGFFNEQFF
TRBJ2-5	TRBV4-1	NA	CASSPGLAGLTARETQYF
TRBJ2-7	TRBV30	NA	CAWSVRLAGNEQYF
TRBJ2-2	TRBV14	few	CASSQLTTRDQRGTGELFF
TRBJ2-2	TRBV5-1	NA	CASSLSQGPGELFF
TRBJ1-5	TRBV28	NA	CASRGGVDYSNQPQHF
TRBJ2-1	TRBV19	NA	CASSGGYLSYNEQFF
TRBJ2-1	TRBV2	NA	CASRDQGLGEQFF
TRBJ1-1	TRBV3-1/TRBV3-2	NA	CASSQSGAAEAFF
TRBJ2-1	TRBV15	NA	CATSRDMRDSYNEQFF
TRBJ1-1	TRBV11-2	NA	CASSLDQGTEAFF
TRBJ2-7	TRBV5-5	NA	CASRPAANRADIHEQYF
TRBJ1-6	TRBV27	NA	CASTQRVTARDGSSPLHF
TRBJ1-5	TRBV19	NA	CASSIATANQPQHF
TRBJ2-3	TRBV11-1	once	CASSGRDSYPDTQYF
TRBJ2-3	TRBV4-2	NA	CASSQEISGRTDTQYF
TRBJ2-5	TRBV9	once	CASSVSPRLTETQYF
TRBJ2-7	TRBV2	NA	CASTLGQGAGEQYF
TRBJ2-7	TRBV10-2	few	CASLGLAGVYEQYF
TRBJ1-2	TRBV4-2	NA	CASSQEGVGDRIGYTF
TRBJ2-7	TRBV5-1	once	CASSLDQGTYEQYF
TRBJ1-2	TRBV28	NA	CASSFRRGYGYTF
TRBJ1-2	TRBV11-1	few	CASSYGTGANYGYTF
TRBJ2-2	TRBV28	NA	CASIQGNIGELFF
TRBJ1-1	TRBV7-9	NA	CASSKGATGTEAFF
TRBJ1-1	TRBV6-5	NA	CASGSNREANTEAFF